Below, 21 T cell receptor beta chains from the same sample are listed, as sequenced in a study of human T cells and chemical hapten exposure. Via MiXCR, TCRdb re-called the RACE reads, giving one row per CDR3 protein. This table has roughly 200,000 distinct CDR3 sequences, under 25% appearing once. Noted time point: patch test 3, about 24 weeks after DPC sensitization. Specified treatment: therapeutic diphenylcyclopropenone sensitization with weekly scalp DPC. The sequenced sample was whole blood, obtained in connection with sensitization to the hapten diphenylcyclopropenone (DPC). Receptor source: a middle-aged woman with alopecia areata. Some clones in this sample may be carry-over from other donors' samples.

This chain uses TRBV20-1 with TRBJ2-3; no reliable D call. The V end lost 8 bases, the J end lost 4 bases, and 13 bases lay between the germline ends. Germline assignment: CDR1 DFQATT and CDR2 SNEGSKA (reference sequence). CDR3 length: 12 residues. This CDR3 is CSSQGLSDTQYF. Written as DNA, the CDR3 is TGCAGTTCTCAAGGCTTATCAGATACGCAGTATTTT.

A few counts support this clonotype. This sequence joins TRBV4-3 and TRBJ2-3; no clear D gene. CDR3 size: 15 residues. Trimming stripped 4 bases from V and 6 bases from J, with 17 bases between. Germline CDR1 and CDR2: LGHNA and YSLEER. The DNA of the CDR3 is TGCGCCAGCAGCCGCCTGTCACAGTTCGCGGATACGCAGTATTTT. The encoded protein is CASSRLSQFADTQYF.

This clonotype was seen a single time. The J gene is TRBJ2-1, the V gene TRBV18, with D perhaps TRBD1 or TRBD2 (7 bases each). Germline V gives CDR1 KGHSH, CDR2 LQKENI. V dropped 3 bases and J dropped 6 bases, with 30 bases sitting between them. CDR3 length equals 20 residues. DNA for the CDR3: TGTGCCAGCTCACCCACGACAGGGTGGGCACGGGAGGTTTGGCCCAATGAGCAGTTCTTC. Translated: CASSPTTGWAREVWPNEQFF.

The chain joins TRBV9 to TRBJ1-4; 9 bases align to TRBD1. Germline V gene data show CDR1 as SGDLS and CDR2 as YYNGEE. The CDR3 sequence is 14 residues long. After removal of 4 bases from V and 10 bases from J, the junction contained 8 bases not matched to a gene. The CDR3, as DNA: TGTGCCAGCAGCCCTGACAGGGGGTATGCAAAACTGTTTTTT. It is translated as CASSPDRGYAKLFF.

The chain recombines TRBV4-3 with TRBJ2-4; TRBD2 aligns across 8 bases. The CDR3 is 15 amino acids. The germline gives CDR1 LGHNA, CDR2 YSLEER. V gave up 5 bases and J gave up 3 bases; unmatched junction bases: 6. CDR3 nucleotides: TGCGCCAGCAGCTCGGGACTAGGGATCAAAAACATTCAGTACTTC. Its translation is CASSSGLGIKNIQYF.

J is TRBJ1-1 and V is TRBV11-2, with D perhaps matching TRBD1 (6 bases). The V gene's germline CDR1 is SGHAT and CDR2 FQNNGV. This CDR3 is built from 15 residues. Trimming took 5 bases from V and 1 from J, leaving 14 bases between them. The CDR3 spells CASSVPHRANTEAFF. As DNA, the CDR3 is TGTGCCAGCAGCGTACCCCACAGGGCGAACACTGAAGCTTTCTTT.

The chain couples TRBV28 to TRBJ2-5; 8 bases match TRBD1. V lost 5 bases to trimming and J lost 2 bases; unmatched junction nucleotides: 7. The CDR3 runs 15 residues. Germline CDR1 and CDR2: MDHEN and SYDVKM. The CDR3 is CASSPPDRVQETQYF. CDR3 nucleotides: TGTGCCAGCAGTCCCCCGGACAGGGTACAAGAGACCCAGTACTTC.

This chain uses TRBV29-1 with TRBJ1-3; 7 nucleotides align to TRBD1. Per germline, CDR1 SQVTM and CDR2 ANQGSEA. J lost 0 bases, V lost 7 bases, and 9 bases had no gene match. The CDR3 has 15 amino acids. The CDR3 region has the DNA TGCAGCGCAACGGACAGGACCTCCTCTGGAAACACCATATATTTT. Protein sequence: CSATDRTSSGNTIYF.

V usage is TRBV28 and J usage is TRBJ2-7, with no clear D. The CDR3 covers 12 residues. Looked up from germline, CDR1 is MDHEN and CDR2 is SYDVKM. Trimming stripped 4 bases from V and 2 bases from J, with 6 bases between. CDR3 bases: TGTGCCAGCAGTTCGACTGCCTACGAGCAGTACTTC. It codes for CASSSTAYEQYF.

CDR3 bases: TGTGCCAGCAGCCCCGGACCGTCTTACTATAATTCACCCCTCCACTTT. This translates into CASSPGPSYYNSPLHF. The genes are TRBV5-4 and TRBJ1-6; unclear D gene. The germline V and J ends were trimmed by 4 bases and 3 bases, with 14 bases remaining between them. Germline values: CDR1 SGHNT, CDR2 YYREEE (reference sequence). There are 16 residues in the CDR3.

This clonotype has only a few counts. The chain combines TRBV9 with TRBJ2-5; D unclear. The CDR3 is 14 residues long. V lost 2 bases and J lost 2, with 10 bases in between. In germline, CDR1 is SGDLS, CDR2 YYNGEE. For the CDR3, the DNA is TGTGCCAGCAGCGTGGTGTCTAATCAAGAGACCCAGTACTTC. Encoded protein: CASSVVSNQETQYF.

V is TRBV10-3 and J is TRBJ2-1; D not certain. Trimming shortened V by 11 bases and J by 0 bases, and 14 bases separated the two germline ends. The CDR3 is made up of 14 amino acids. CDR1 and CDR2 from the germline V gene are ENHRY and SYGVKD. The CDR3 region is CAVTRSSSYNEQFF. CDR3 nucleotides: TGTGCCGTTACAAGGAGTAGCTCCTACAATGAGCAGTTCTTC.

This clonotype was recorded at least ten times. The J gene is TRBJ2-3, the V gene TRBV28; 7 bases agree with TRBD2. The germline V gene encodes CDR1 MDHEN and CDR2 SYDVKM. The V gene end was trimmed by 6 bases and the J gene end by 0 bases; junction bases not matched to a gene: 12. The CDR3 totals 17 residues. CDR3 amino acids: CASSPFAIGRSTDTQYF. The CDR3 nucleotides are TGTGCCAGCAGCCCCTTCGCTATCGGGAGGAGCACAGATACGCAGTATTTT.

This clonotype appeared many times. J is TRBJ2-1 and V is TRBV29-1; 11 bases match TRBD1. The CDR3 length is 12 residues. Germline assignment: CDR1 SQVTM and CDR2 ANQGSEA. With 6 bases clipped from V and 7 bases from J, the junction kept 2 bases outside the gene matches. The CDR3 region has the DNA TGCAGCGTCGGACAGGGGGCAAATGAGCAGTTCTTC. It translates to CSVGQGANEQFF.

This clonotype was detected only a few times. This sequence joins TRBV4-1 and TRBJ2-4, with 7 bases fitting TRBD2. Germline-derived CDR1 and CDR2 are MGHRA and YSYEKL. The CDR3 covers 16 residues. V lost 1 base and J lost 5; bases outside the gene matches: 8. As DNA, the CDR3 is TGCGCCAGCAGCCAAGCTCCCGCGGGAGTAGAAAACATTCAGTACTTC. Encoded protein: CASSQAPAGVENIQYF.

J is TRBJ2-5 and V is TRBV10-3; TRBD1 is a possible D gene (5 bases). Between the trimmed V and J ends, which lost 0 bases and 2 bases, there was a span of 10 bases. This CDR3 is built from 15 residues. Germline loops: CDR1 ENHRY, CDR2 SYGVKD. Written as DNA, the CDR3 is TGTGCCATCAGTGAGTCGATAGGGGTACAAGAGACCCAGTACTTC. Translating it yields CAISESIGVQETQYF.

This chain uses TRBV6-5 with TRBJ2-2, with TRBD1 matching 8 bases. V lost 9 bases and J lost 0; bases outside the gene matches: 3. The CDR3 is 14 residues long. Germline V CDR1 and CDR2: MNHEY, SVGAGI. For the CDR3, the DNA is TGTGCCAGTATACAGGGGGCGAACACCGGGGAGCTGTTTTTT. The encoded protein is CASIQGANTGELFF.

The chain has TRBV12-3 or TRBV12-4 and TRBJ1-6; TRBD1 matches 7 bases. This CDR3 is 14 amino acids long. V shed 6 bases, J shed 6 bases, and the junction held 5 bases outside the gene matches. The CDR3 sequence is CASSPDRINSPLHF. As DNA, the CDR3 is TGTGCCAGCAGCCCGGACAGGATTAATTCACCCCTCCACTTT.

This sequence joins TRBV9 and TRBJ2-5; no clear D. Looked up from germline, CDR1 is SGDLS and CDR2 is YYNGEE. The CDR3 has 14 amino acids. V lost 0 bases, J lost 1 base, and 7 bases lay in between. CDR3 DNA: TGTGCCAGCAGCGTAGGTTCAGCCCAAGAGACCCAGTACTTC. It yields the protein CASSVGSAQETQYF. Filled out from reference TRBV9 and TRBJ2-5, the complete variable domain reads DSGVTQTPKHLITATGQRVTLRCSPRSGDLSVYWYQQSLDQGLQFLIQYYNGEERAKGNILERFSAQQFPDLHSELNLSSLELGDSALYFCASSVGSAQETQYFGPGTRLLVL.

CDR3 nucleotide sequence: TGTGCCAGCAGTTTAAGGCAGGGGGACGAGCAGTACTTC. This translates into CASSLRQGDEQYF. V usage is TRBV12-3 or TRBV12-4 and J usage is TRBJ2-7; 7 nucleotides match TRBD1. The junction had 3 bases not matched to a gene; V was cut back by 2 bases and J by 5 bases. The CDR3 extends over 13 amino acids.

The J gene is TRBJ2-5, the V gene TRBV6-2 or TRBV6-3; D may be TRBD2 (5 bases). The CDR3 runs to 13 residues. CDR1 is MNHEY and CDR2 is SVGEGT in the germline V gene. Trimming took off 1 base at V and 3 bases at J, with 6 bases between the two ends. CDR3 coding DNA: TGTGCCAGCAGTTACTTCGGGGAAGAGACCCAGTACTTC. Translation gives CASSYFGEETQYF.